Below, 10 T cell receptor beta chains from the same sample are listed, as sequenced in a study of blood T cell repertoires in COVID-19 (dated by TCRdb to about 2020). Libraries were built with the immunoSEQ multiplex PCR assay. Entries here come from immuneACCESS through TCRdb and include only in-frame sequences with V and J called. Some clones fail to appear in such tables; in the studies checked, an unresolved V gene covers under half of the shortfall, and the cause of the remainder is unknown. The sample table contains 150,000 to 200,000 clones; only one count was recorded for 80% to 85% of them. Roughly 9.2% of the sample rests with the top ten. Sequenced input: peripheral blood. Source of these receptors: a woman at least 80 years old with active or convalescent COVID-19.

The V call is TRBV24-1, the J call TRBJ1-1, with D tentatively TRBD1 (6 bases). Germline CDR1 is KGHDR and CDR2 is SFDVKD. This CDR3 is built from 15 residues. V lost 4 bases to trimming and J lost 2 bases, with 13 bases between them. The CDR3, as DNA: TGTGCCACCAGTGAACGGACAGACAGAAACACTGAAGCTTTCTTT. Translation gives CATSERTDRNTEAFF.

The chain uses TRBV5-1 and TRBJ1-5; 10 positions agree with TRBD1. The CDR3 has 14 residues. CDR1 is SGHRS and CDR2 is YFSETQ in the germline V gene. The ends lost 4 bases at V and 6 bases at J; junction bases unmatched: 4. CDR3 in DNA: TGCGCCAGCAGCCTGGGACAGGGGAGTCAGCCCCAGCATTTT. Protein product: CASSLGQGSQPQHF. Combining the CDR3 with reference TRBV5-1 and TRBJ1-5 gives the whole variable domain KAGVTQTPRYLIKTRGQQVTLSCSPISGHRSVSWYQQTPGQGLQFLFEYFSETQRNKGNFPGRFSGRQFSNSRSEMNVSTLELGDSALYLCASSLGQGSQPQHFGDGTRLSIL.

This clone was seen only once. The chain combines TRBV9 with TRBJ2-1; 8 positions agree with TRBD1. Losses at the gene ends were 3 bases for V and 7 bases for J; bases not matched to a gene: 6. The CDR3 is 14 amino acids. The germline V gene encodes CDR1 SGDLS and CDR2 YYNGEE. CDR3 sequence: CASSGQGFKNEQFF. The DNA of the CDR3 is TGTGCCAGCAGCGGACAGGGGTTTAAAAATGAGCAGTTCTTC.

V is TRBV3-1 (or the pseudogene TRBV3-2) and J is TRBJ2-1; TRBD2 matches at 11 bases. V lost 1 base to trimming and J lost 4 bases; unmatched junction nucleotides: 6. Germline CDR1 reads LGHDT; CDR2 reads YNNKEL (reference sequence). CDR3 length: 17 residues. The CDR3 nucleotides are TGTGCCAGCAGCCAAGTTCTACTAGCGGGGGATTACAATGAGCAGTTCTTC. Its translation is CASSQVLLAGDYNEQFF.

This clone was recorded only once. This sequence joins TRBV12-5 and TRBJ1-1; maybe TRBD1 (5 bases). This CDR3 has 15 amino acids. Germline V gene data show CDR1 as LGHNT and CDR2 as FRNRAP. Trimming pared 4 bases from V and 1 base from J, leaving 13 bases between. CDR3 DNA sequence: TGTGCTAGTGGTTATGGGGGAGGTGGGAACACTGAAGCTTTCTTT. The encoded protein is CASGYGGGGNTEAFF.

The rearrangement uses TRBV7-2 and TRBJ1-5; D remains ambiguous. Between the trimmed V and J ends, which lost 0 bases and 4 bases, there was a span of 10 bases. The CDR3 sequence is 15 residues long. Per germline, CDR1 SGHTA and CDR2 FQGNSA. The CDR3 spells CASSLAGRGNQPQHF. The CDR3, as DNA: TGTGCCAGCAGCTTAGCTGGACGGGGAAATCAGCCCCAGCATTTT.

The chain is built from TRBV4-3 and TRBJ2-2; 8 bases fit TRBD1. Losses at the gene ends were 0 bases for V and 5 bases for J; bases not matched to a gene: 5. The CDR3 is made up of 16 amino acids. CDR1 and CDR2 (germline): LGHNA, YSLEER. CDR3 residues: CASSQETGGRTGELFF. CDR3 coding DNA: TGCGCCAGCAGCCAAGAAACAGGGGGAAGGACCGGGGAGCTGTTTTTT.

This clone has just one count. For the CDR3, the DNA is TGTGCCAGCAGCACCACTAGCCGGACAGATACGCAGTATTTT. Translated: CASSTTSRTDTQYF. The V call is TRBV13, the J call TRBJ2-3; TRBD2 might be the D (6 bases). The CDR3 runs 14 residues. In germline, CDR1 is PRHDT, CDR2 FYEKMQ (reference sequence). With 5 bases removed from V and 3 bases from J, the gap between germline ends came to 12 bases.

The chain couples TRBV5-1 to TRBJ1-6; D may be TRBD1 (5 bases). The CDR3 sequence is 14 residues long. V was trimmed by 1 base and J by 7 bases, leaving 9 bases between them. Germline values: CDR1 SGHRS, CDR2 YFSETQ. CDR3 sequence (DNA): TGCGCCAGCAGCTTGACGACAGCAAATTCACCCCTCCACTTT. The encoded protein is CASSLTTANSPLHF.

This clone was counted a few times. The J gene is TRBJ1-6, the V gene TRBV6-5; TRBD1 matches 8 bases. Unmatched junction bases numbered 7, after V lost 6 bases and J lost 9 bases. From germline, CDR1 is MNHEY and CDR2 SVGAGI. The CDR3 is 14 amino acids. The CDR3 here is CASRPGQVGSPLHF. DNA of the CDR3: TGTGCCAGCAGACCGGGACAGGTCGGTTCACCCCTCCACTTT.